One and the same sample provided the 27 T cell receptor beta chains below, sequenced in a study of cytomegalovirus exposure and HLA in healthy donors. PCR amplification relied on 60 Vbeta primers (plus 13 Jbeta primers). Clones were sequenced by immunoSEQ multiplex PCR, and TCRdb holds only the in-frame ones, with some missing. The repertoire shows 50,000 to 60,000 clones; the top ten hold approximately 10%. The specimen was PBMCs. The receptors stem from a woman in her fifties or sixties in good health and CMV-seropositive.

The chain has TRBV4-3 and TRBJ1-2, with 11 bases aligning to TRBD1. V lost 4 bases and J lost 4; bases outside the gene matches: 5. Germline V gene data show CDR1 as LGHNA and CDR2 as YSLEER. This CDR3 is 15 amino acids long. This CDR3 reads CASSRDRGYGYGYTF. In nucleotides, the CDR3 is TGCGCCAGCAGCCGGGACAGGGGGTACGGCTATGGCTACACCTTC.

V gene TRBV28 combines with J gene TRBJ2-3, with 9 bases aligning to TRBD1. CDR1 is MDHEN and CDR2 is SYDVKM in the germline V gene. The junction had 7 bases not matched to a gene; V was cut back by 6 bases and J by 3 bases. The CDR3 has 15 amino acids. This CDR3 is CASRTGTGWTDTQYF. Written as DNA, the CDR3 is TGTGCCAGCAGAACCGGGACAGGGTGGACAGATACGCAGTATTTT.

V and J are TRBV6-1 and TRBJ2-7; 11 bases match TRBD1. Germline lookup yields CDR1 MNHNS and CDR2 SASEGT. CDR3 length equals 15 residues. V lost 6 bases and J lost 4; bases outside the gene matches: 8. The CDR3 nucleotides read TGTGCCAGCAGCAAAGGCGGGACAGGGGGGTACGAGCAGTACTTC. Translating it yields CASSKGGTGGYEQYF.

DNA for the CDR3: TGCGCCAGCAGCTTGGTAGTACTAGCGGTTACAAACTCCTACGAGCAGTACTTC. Translated: CASSLVVLAVTNSYEQYF. The chain uses TRBV5-1 and TRBJ2-7, with TRBD2 matching over 8 bases. Per germline, CDR1 SGHRS and CDR2 YFSETQ. This CDR3 is 18 amino acids long. V lost 0 bases to trimming and J lost 0 bases; unmatched junction nucleotides: 11.

The chain is built from TRBV4-1 and TRBJ1-1; a possible D gene is TRBD1 (6 bases). Between the trimmed V and J ends, which lost 0 bases and 0 bases, there was a span of 11 bases. The CDR3 has 16 residues. The germline gives CDR1 MGHRA, CDR2 YSYEKL. In DNA form, the CDR3 reads TGCGCCAGCAGCCAAGAGGACAGACTCATGAACACTGAAGCTTTCTTT. Translated, it gives CASSQEDRLMNTEAFF.

Concerning this clone itself: The junction departs from the called germline gene at one end, perhaps through a read error. The chain has TRBV6-1 and TRBJ2-7; tentatively, D is TRBD2 (5 bases). The length of the CDR3 is 12 residues. Germline CDR1 reads MNHNS; CDR2 reads SASEGT. The CDR3 DNA reads as TGTGCCAGCAGTGATGAAGCGGCCCTCCTCCACTTC. Residues: CASSDEAALLHF.

This rearrangement joins TRBV7-6 to TRBJ2-5; a weak D match, TRBD1 (5 bases). The germline V and J ends were trimmed by 5 bases and 2 bases, with 6 bases remaining between them. CDR3 size: 12 residues. Germline V gene sequence: CDR1 SGHVS, CDR2 FNYEAQ. The CDR3 nucleotides read TGTGCCAGCAGCGGACAACAAGAGACCCAGTACTTC. Amino acids: CASSGQQETQYF. The variable domain in full, completed from reference TRBV7-6 and TRBJ2-5, reads GAGVSQSPRYKVTKRGQDVALRCDPISGHVSLYWYRQALGQGPEFLTYFNYEAQQDKSGLPNDRFSAERPEGSISTLTIQRTEQRDSAMYRCASSGQQETQYFGPGTRLLVL.

The chain is built from TRBV11-1 and TRBJ2-5, with 9 bases lining up with TRBD2. Germline CDR1 is SGHAT and CDR2 is FQDESV (reference sequence). This CDR3 has 13 residues. The trim removed 5 bases at V and 4 bases at J, leaving 2 bases unmatched. The CDR3 here is CASSPGLAETQYF. In DNA form, the CDR3 reads TGTGCCAGCAGCCCGGGACTAGCAGAGACCCAGTACTTC.

The chain is built from TRBV5-4 and TRBJ1-4; D might be TRBD1 (6 bases). V shed 4 bases and J shed 3 bases, with 13 bases lying between them. CDR3 length equals 15 residues. CDR1 and CDR2 (germline): SGHNT, YYREEE (reference sequence). The CDR3 spells CASSGRTDPNEKLFF. CDR3 sequence (DNA): TGTGCCAGCAGCGGAAGGACAGATCCTAATGAAAAACTGTTTTTT.

V gene TRBV6-5 combines with J gene TRBJ1-5, with D perhaps TRBD1 (5 bases). The CDR3 has 14 residues. Germline V lookup: CDR1 MNHEY, CDR2 SVGAGI. Trimming left V 3 bases short and J 6 bases short, with 12 bases between. The CDR3 DNA reads as TGTGCCAGCAGTTATAATGTGCAGGGTCAGCCCCAGCATTTT. It is translated as CASSYNVQGQPQHF.

The rearrangement links TRBV5-1 to TRBJ2-2, with 8 bases identical to TRBD2. Trimming at V came to 4 bases and at J to 4 bases, leaving 9 bases not matched to a gene. CDR1 is SGHRS, CDR2 YFSETQ, per germline. The CDR3 runs 16 residues. The CDR3 DNA is TGCGCCAGCAGCGGGAGCGGGAGTCAGGGCACCGGGGAGCTGTTTTTT. This encodes CASSGSGSQGTGELFF.

V is TRBV6-1 and J is TRBJ2-2; 11 nucleotides match TRBD2. J lost 2 bases, V lost 6 bases, and 14 bases had no gene match. The length of the CDR3 is 19 residues. CDR1 is MNHNS and CDR2 is SASEGT in the germline V gene. CDR3 bases: TGTGCCAGCAGAGAAAGCGAGGGACTAGCGGCCCTTAACACCGGGGAGCTGTTTTTT. Translation: CASRESEGLAALNTGELFF.

CDR3 region: CASSVNRVGEKLFF. The CDR3 DNA follows: TGTGCCAGCAGTGTTAACAGGGTTGGGGAAAAACTGTTTTTT. V and J are TRBV2 and TRBJ1-4; D may be TRBD1 (6 bases). V dropped 4 bases and J dropped 8 bases, with 14 bases sitting between them. Germline V CDR1 and CDR2: SNHLY, FYNNEI. The CDR3 contains 14 residues.

The J gene is TRBJ1-5, the V gene TRBV27; D is uncertain. The CDR3 covers 14 residues. The germline CDR1 and CDR2 sequences are MNHEY and SMNVEV (reference sequence). Trimming took off 2 bases at V and 7 bases at J, with 12 bases between the two ends. CDR3 in amino acids: CASSLEGSYQPQHF. The DNA for the CDR3 is TGTGCCAGCAGTTTAGAGGGCAGTTACCAGCCCCAGCATTTT.

The chain has TRBV28 and TRBJ2-4; possible D gene TRBD1, 8 bases. This CDR3 is built from 19 residues. Germline assignment: CDR1 MDHEN and CDR2 SYDVKM. Between the trimmed V and J ends, which lost 4 bases and 2 bases, there was a span of 24 bases. This CDR3 is CASSSFQLAARGPKNIQYF. Written as DNA, the CDR3 is TGTGCCAGCAGTTCATTTCAGCTAGCGGCCAGGGGGCCCAAAAACATTCAGTACTTC.

V is TRBV4-3 and J is TRBJ1-2; tentatively, D is TRBD1 (5 bases). Germline V gene sequence: CDR1 LGHNA, CDR2 YSLEER. The CDR3 is 14 residues long. Trimming stripped 2 bases from V and 5 bases from J, with 12 bases between. The CDR3 spells CASSQQGFGYGYTF. The DNA of the CDR3 is TGCGCCAGCAGCCAACAGGGATTTGGGTATGGCTACACCTTC.

V is TRBV11-3 and J is TRBJ2-5; 9 positions match TRBD2. TRBJ2-7 explains the end of the DNA better; the J call may be wrong. Germline lookup yields CDR1 SGHNT and CDR2 YENEEA. This CDR3 has 13 amino acids. CDR3 nucleotide sequence: TGTGCCAGCAGCCTGCGGGAGGGCTACGAGCAGTACTTC. This translates into CASSLREGYEQYF.

This chain connects TRBV6-1 to TRBJ1-5; D is perhaps TRBD1 (5 bases). Trimming stripped 9 bases from V and 7 bases from J, with 16 bases between. The CDR3 totals 13 residues. Germline CDR1 MNHNS, CDR2 SASEGT. This chain's CDR3 is CASYAGLGQPQHF. The CDR3 bases are TGTGCCAGTTATGCAGGGCTGGGGCAGCCCCAGCATTTT.

The V gene is TRBV6-6, the J gene TRBJ1-4; possibly TRBD1 for D (5 bases). The CDR3 consists of 11 residues. Per the germline V gene, CDR1 is MNHNY and CDR2 is SVGAGI (reference sequence). This CDR3 reads CLSRGNEKLFF. CDR3 in DNA: TGTTTATCAAGGGGTAATGAAAAACTGTTTTTT.

This chain uses TRBV6-1 with TRBJ1-5, with D tentatively TRBD1 (5 bases). The germline V gene has CDR1 MNHNS and CDR2 SASEGT. The length of the CDR3 is 15 residues. Trimming cost V 6 bases and J 0 bases, with 12 bases left between them. In DNA form, the CDR3 reads TGTGCCAGCAGCCCGGGGGGTTATAGCAATCAGCCCCAGCATTTT. Translating gives CASSPGGYSNQPQHF.

The chain combines TRBV5-1 with TRBJ2-3; 7 nucleotides match TRBD2. V shed 0 bases, J shed 1 base, and the junction held 5 bases outside the gene matches. The CDR3 sequence is 16 residues long. Germline CDR1 and CDR2: SGHRS and YFSETQ. For the CDR3, the DNA is TGCGCCAGCAGCTTGGGTGGGAGGGAGCGCACAGATACGCAGTATTTT. Encoded protein: CASSLGGRERTDTQYF.

According to its frequency, this clone is medium-sized. The V call is TRBV2, the J call TRBJ2-7; 7 nucleotides line up with TRBD2. Germline CDR1 SNHLY, CDR2 FYNNEI. This CDR3 has 14 residues. The J segment lost 3 bases and the V segment lost 2 bases, leaving 4 bases of the junction unmatched. The CDR3 loop reads CASSESGEGYEQYF. CDR3 DNA sequence: TGTGCCAGCAGTGAATCGGGGGAGGGCTACGAGCAGTACTTC.

The rearrangement links TRBV28 to TRBJ1-5; D gene uncertain. V gave up 6 bases and J gave up 13 bases, with 16 bases separating them. The germline V gene has CDR1 MDHEN and CDR2 SYDVKM. The CDR3 is 12 amino acids. The CDR3 DNA sequence: TGTGCCAGCAGCCCTCGGAAGAGGGAGCAGCATTTT. It is translated as CASSPRKREQHF.

The rearrangement joins TRBV18 to TRBJ1-5; a possible D gene is TRBD1 (6 bases). This CDR3 is 17 amino acids long. The V and J ends lost 5 bases and 2 bases respectively, with 19 bases between them. The germline V gene has CDR1 KGHSH and CDR2 LQKENI. DNA for the CDR3: TGTGCCAGCTCAGGACAGAGGACAACTCTTGGCAATCAGCCCCAGCATTTT. Encoded protein: CASSGQRTTLGNQPQHF.

Of note for this clone: The junction differs from germline at one of its ends, possibly a read error. This same CDR3 is encoded by further DNA sequences in the sample. Written as DNA, the CDR3 is TGCGCCAGTAGCCAGGAAAACAGGGGTGAAAAACTGTTTTTT. Protein product: CASSQENRGEKLFF. The chain employs TRBV4-3 and TRBJ1-4, with 7 positions matching TRBD1. Germline V gene lookup returns CDR1 LGHNA and CDR2 YSLEER. The CDR3 contains 14 residues.

The chain employs TRBV7-2 and TRBJ2-1; D is ambiguous. V was trimmed by 2 bases and J by 8 bases, leaving 10 bases between them. Germline V lookup: CDR1 SGHTA, CDR2 FQGNSA. This CDR3 comprises 13 residues. CDR3 sequence (DNA): TGTGCCAGCAGCTTAACAAGACTCGATGAGCAGTTCTTC. It encodes CASSLTRLDEQFF.

This chain uses TRBV6-5 with TRBJ1-3, with 9 nucleotides matching TRBD1. Germline V gene data show CDR1 as MNHEY and CDR2 as SVGAGI. This CDR3 spans 15 amino acids. V shed 6 bases and J 1 base; nucleotides not matched to a gene: 4. The CDR3 region is CASSWDRVSGNTIYF. CDR3 sequence (DNA): TGTGCCAGCAGCTGGGACAGGGTGTCTGGAAACACCATATATTTT.